These 16 T cell receptor beta chains came from one sample sequenced in a study of Tregs in tolerant kidney transplant recipients. Sequencing used immunoSEQ multiplex PCR; TCRdb keeps in-frame clones, though not all of them. The sample includes roughly 4,000 clones, roughly three fifths of them seen just once. The antigens of these receptors remain unknown. What was sequenced was CD8+ T cells from blood cultured with allogeneic cells. These TCRs come from a human donor in good health.

CDR3 nucleotide sequence: TGTGCCAGTGGGAGGACAGAGTACAATGAGCAGTTCTTC. This codes for CASGRTEYNEQFF. This rearrangement joins TRBV19 to TRBJ2-1; D possibly uses TRBD1 or TRBD2 (6 bases each). CDR1 is LNHDA and CDR2 is SQIVND in the germline V gene (reference sequence). Trimming removed 8 bases at V and 4 bases at J, with 12 bases between. This CDR3 comprises 13 residues.

This clone came up a few times. CDR3 amino acids: CASSFSRDSGYTF. The CDR3 DNA follows: TGTGCCAGCAGTTTTAGTAGGGATTCTGGCTACACCTTC. The chain joins TRBV27 to TRBJ1-2; unclear D gene. The V end lost 3 bases, the J end lost 7 bases, and 12 bases lay between the germline ends. Per germline, CDR1 MNHEY and CDR2 SMNVEV (reference sequence). The CDR3 is 13 residues long.

V is TRBV2 and J is TRBJ2-3; the D gene is possibly TRBD1 (6 bases). The CDR3 is made up of 16 amino acids. Looked up from germline, CDR1 is SNHLY and CDR2 is FYNNEI. V lost 3 bases and J lost 5, with 18 bases in between. CDR3 bases: TGTGCCAGCAGTGAGTTGGGGACACCTCTTAAAGATACGCAGTATTTT. Its protein is CASSELGTPLKDTQYF.

This clone was found a few times. The rearrangement uses TRBV7-3 and TRBJ1-1; D ambiguous. V shed 5 bases and J shed 1 base, with 11 bases lying between them. Germline CDR1 SGHTA, CDR2 FQGTGA. The CDR3 extends over 14 amino acids. This chain's CDR3 is CASSPLGGNTEAFF. The CDR3 bases are TGTGCCAGCAGCCCGCTGGGTGGGAACACTGAAGCTTTCTTT.

The rearrangement joins TRBV7-2 to TRBJ2-5, with D possibly being TRBD2 (7 bases). Trimming stripped 2 bases from V and 5 bases from J, with 21 bases between. Germline V CDR1 and CDR2: SGHTA, FQGNSA. CDR3 length: 17 amino acids. The CDR3 DNA sequence: TGTGCCAGCAGCTTAATGCGGCGGGGGCCGGGGCTCGAGACCCAGTACTTC. As protein: CASSLMRRGPGLETQYF.

This clone was counted a single time. V gene TRBV4-1 combines with J gene TRBJ2-7; TRBD1 matches 10 bases. CDR3 length: 14 amino acids. Per germline, CDR1 MGHRA and CDR2 YSYEKL. Losses at the gene ends were 4 bases for V and 6 bases for J; bases not matched to a gene: 6. CDR3 nucleotide sequence: TGCGCCAGCAGCCCTTTTGGGACAGGGGCCGAGCAGTACTTC. Translated: CASSPFGTGAEQYF.

This clone was seen more than once but under ten times. The chain combines TRBV11-3 with TRBJ2-1; 10 bases map to TRBD1. Germline CDR1 and CDR2: SGHNT and YENEEA. Trimming removed 4 bases from V and 3 bases from J; junction bases left unmatched: 6. This CDR3 region has 16 residues. The CDR3 loop reads CASSSRTGGFYNEQFF. The DNA for the CDR3 is TGTGCCAGCAGCTCCCGGACAGGGGGTTTCTACAATGAGCAGTTCTTC.

The chain uses TRBV30 and TRBJ2-5, with 9 bases that match TRBD1. CDR3 length: 14 amino acids. V trimming: 7 bases; J trimming: 7 bases; junction bases outside the gene matches: 13. Germline lookup yields CDR1 GTSNPN and CDR2 SVGIG (reference sequence). In DNA, the CDR3 is TGTGCCTCAGCAGAGGACAGGGGTGTGGGGACCCAGTACTTC. Its protein is CASAEDRGVGTQYF. Looking up the rest from reference TRBV30 and TRBJ2-5 gives the full variable domain: SQTIHQWPATLVQPVGSPLSLECTVEGTSNPNLYWYRQAAGRGLQLLFYSVGIGQISSEVPQNLSASRPQDRQFILSSKKLLLSDSGFYLCASAEDRGVGTQYFGPGTRLLVL.

This clone showed up just a few times. This CDR3 is CASSQRPGYLNTEAFF. The CDR3 DNA sequence: TGCGCCAGCAGCCAACGACCGGGCTATTTGAACACTGAAGCTTTCTTT. V is TRBV4-1 and J is TRBJ1-1; no clear D. The CDR3 consists of 16 residues. Germline assignment: CDR1 MGHRA and CDR2 YSYEKL. Trimming pared 2 bases from V and 0 bases from J, leaving 13 bases between.

This clone was observed once. The chain carries TRBV6-5 and TRBJ2-5, with D tentatively TRBD1 or TRBD2 (5 bases each). Germline V lookup: CDR1 MNHEY, CDR2 SVGAGI. The germline V and J ends were trimmed by 0 bases and 5 bases, with 10 bases remaining between them. The CDR3 is 14 residues long. This CDR3 is CASSYSGGGETQYF. For the CDR3, the DNA is TGTGCCAGCAGTTACTCTGGGGGTGGGGAGACCCAGTACTTC.

Here the CDR3 DNA reads TGTGCCTGGAGTCAGGGTACCGAGCAGTACTTC. This encodes CAWSQGTEQYF. The chain carries TRBV30 and TRBJ2-7; D might be TRBD1 (5 bases). V lost 2 bases to trimming and J lost 6 bases, with 8 bases between them. CDR3 size: 11 residues. CDR1 is GTSNPN, CDR2 SVGIG, per germline (reference sequence).

This clone was counted a single time. The V call is TRBV6-1, the J call TRBJ2-7; 7 bases fit TRBD1. Germline V gene lookup returns CDR1 MNHNS and CDR2 SASEGT. CDR3 length: 15 amino acids. J lost 0 bases, V lost 5 bases, and 7 bases had no gene match. CDR3 DNA sequence: TGTGCCAGCAGTCATGGGGCAGGGGGCTCCTACGAGCAGTACTTC. Amino acid sequence: CASSHGAGGSYEQYF.

This clone was seen a few times. This chain uses TRBV6-6 with TRBJ2-5; D unclear. CDR3 length: 16 residues. The germline gives CDR1 MNHNY, CDR2 SVGAGI (reference sequence). Deletions cut 2 bases from V and 7 bases from J, with 20 bases between. The CDR3 region is CASSYEVFGGFGTQYF. Written as DNA, the CDR3 is TGTGCCAGCAGTTACGAGGTCTTCGGTGGCTTTGGGACCCAGTACTTC.

V usage is TRBV5-1 and J usage is TRBJ2-7; D remains ambiguous. There are 13 residues in the CDR3. Germline V gene data show CDR1 as SGHRS and CDR2 as YFSETQ. The V gene lost 0 bases and the J gene lost 3 bases, with 7 bases spanning the gap. CDR3 protein: CASSLGPNYEQYF. The CDR3 nucleotides read TGCGCCAGCAGCTTGGGACCGAACTACGAGCAGTACTTC.

This chain links TRBV21-1 with TRBJ2-3; TRBD1, as called in the table, went unchecked against the DNA. TRBV21-1 is annotated as a pseudogene. CDR3 size: 15 residues. CDR3 in amino acids: CASSNVRRGPDTQYF. CDR3 nucleotide sequence: TGTGCCAGCAGCAACGTACGTAGGGGCCCAGATACGCAGTATTTT.

CDR3 amino acids: CASSPDRRPYEQYF. The CDR3 DNA reads as TGTGCCAGCAGCCCCGACAGGAGGCCCTACGAGCAGTACTTC. The V and J genes are TRBV7-9 and TRBJ2-7, with D tentatively TRBD1 (6 bases). The length of the CDR3 is 14 residues. V was clipped by 5 bases and J by 2 bases, with 13 bases between them. Per the germline V gene, CDR1 is SEHNR and CDR2 is FQNEAQ (reference sequence).